These 12 T cell receptor beta chains came from one sample sequenced in a study of cytomegalovirus exposure and HLA in healthy donors. Primers: 60 Vbeta forward and 13 Jbeta reverse. The repertoire was sequenced with immunoSEQ multiplex PCR; TCRdb's copy has only in-frame clones and lacks some. This repertoire shows 160,000 or so clones, 60% to 80% found once; its top ten account for 8% to 10%. The specimen sequenced was PBMCs. These receptors all come from a young man in good health and CMV-seropositive.

There are a few counts of this clone. The gene calls are TRBV5-1 and TRBJ2-7; 11 bases agree with TRBD1. V dropped 2 bases and J dropped 4; count of bases not matched to a gene: 5. CDR1 and CDR2 (germline): SGHRS, YFSETQ. The CDR3 loop spans 15 amino acids. The CDR3 spells CASSFSDRGQYEQYF. In DNA form, the CDR3 reads TGCGCCAGCAGCTTCTCGGACAGGGGGCAGTACGAGCAGTACTTC.

The chain joins TRBV6-4 to TRBJ1-4; 7 nucleotides line up with TRBD1. The germline V gene encodes CDR1 MRHNA and CDR2 SNTAGT. The CDR3 sequence is 16 residues long. V was pared by 6 bases and J by 1 base, with 8 bases of the junction left unmatched. DNA of the CDR3: TGTGCCAGCAGCCGGACAGGTTGGGGAACTAATGAAAAACTGTTTTTT. Protein sequence: CASSRTGWGTNEKLFF.

This rearrangement joins TRBV6-6 to TRBJ1-3; D is uncertain. CDR1 is MNHNY, CDR2 SVGAGI, per germline (reference sequence). V was trimmed by 6 bases and J by 2 bases, leaving 5 bases between them. CDR3 length: 12 residues. This CDR3 is CASSLAGNTIYF. In DNA, the CDR3 is TGTGCCAGCAGCCTAGCTGGAAACACCATATATTTT.

The V call is TRBV6-5, the J call TRBJ1-5; no definite D call. CDR1 and CDR2 from the germline V gene are MNHEY and SVGAGI. With 6 bases removed from V and 6 bases from J, the gap between germline ends came to 15 bases. This CDR3 is 14 amino acids long. The CDR3 bases are TGTGCCAGCAGCCGTCCGGCCGGCGGTCAGCCCCAGCATTTT. It encodes CASSRPAGGQPQHF.

CDR3 loop: CASSISDTQYF. In nucleotides, the CDR3 is TGTGCCAGCAGCATCTCAGATACGCAGTATTTT. The chain links TRBV5-4 to TRBJ2-3, with D unresolved. CDR1 SGHNT and CDR2 YYREEE come from the germline V gene (reference sequence). This CDR3 has 11 residues. Trimming shortened V by 4 bases and J by 4 bases, and 4 bases separated the two germline ends.

This clone was seen more than once but under ten times. The V gene is TRBV14, the J gene TRBJ2-1; possible D gene TRBD2, 5 bases. Germline V gene sequence: CDR1 SGHDN, CDR2 FVKESK. The CDR3 sequence is 12 residues long. The V end was cut by 4 bases, the J end by 10 bases, with 11 bases between. The DNA of the CDR3 is TGTGCCAGCAGCCTTACTAGGGAAGAGCAGTTCTTC. Amino acids: CASSLTREEQFF. The whole variable domain, remainder taken from reference TRBV14 and TRBJ2-1, is EAGVTQFPSHSVIEKGQTVTLRCDPISGHDNLYWYRRVMGKEIKFLLHFVKESKQDESGMPNNRFLAERTGGTYSTLKVQPAELEDSGVYFCASSLTREEQFFGPGTRLTVL.

The V call is TRBV5-1, the J call TRBJ1-1, with TRBD1 identical over 9 bases. The germline CDR1 and CDR2 sequences are SGHRS and YFSETQ. This CDR3 has 15 residues. Trimming at V came to 2 bases and at J to 1 base, leaving 3 bases not matched to a gene. CDR3 in amino acids: CASSFTGGRNTEAFF. The CDR3 coding sequence is TGCGCCAGCAGCTTTACAGGGGGCAGGAACACTGAAGCTTTCTTT.

The chain uses TRBV5-6 and TRBJ1-4; TRBD1 might be the D (6 bases). Looked up from germline, CDR1 is SGHDT and CDR2 is YYEEEE. The CDR3 spans 14 residues. The V end lost 3 bases, the J end lost 3 bases, and 9 bases lay between the germline ends. CDR3 protein: CASSYTGPNEKLFF. The DNA for the CDR3 is TGTGCCAGCAGCTATACAGGGCCTAATGAAAAACTGTTTTTT.

The chain is built from TRBV29-1 and TRBJ1-1; D call uncertain. Germline V CDR1 and CDR2: SQVTM, ANQGSEA. V was trimmed by 0 bases and J by 1 base, leaving 6 bases between them. The CDR3 loop spans 13 amino acids. In DNA, the CDR3 is TGCAGCGTTGAAGAGGGAGGGAACACTGAAGCTTTCTTT. This codes for CSVEEGGNTEAFF.

The chain recombines TRBV5-4 with TRBJ2-1, with D hard to call. Deletions cut 5 bases from V and 4 bases from J, with 10 bases between. CDR3 length equals 13 residues. Germline CDR1 reads SGHNT; CDR2 reads YYREEE (reference sequence). DNA for the CDR3: TGTGCCAGCAGACACGTGACTTACAATGAGCAGTTCTTC. This codes for CASRHVTYNEQFF.

The J gene is TRBJ1-2, the V gene TRBV9, with 10 positions matching TRBD1. Germline V CDR1 and CDR2: SGDLS, YYNGEE. This CDR3 comprises 18 residues. The junction had 11 bases not matched to a gene; V was cut back by 2 bases and J by 1 base. CDR3 protein: CASSVDYPGTGVNYGYTF. The CDR3 coding sequence is TGTGCCAGCAGCGTCGATTACCCCGGGACAGGGGTTAACTATGGCTACACCTTC.

The V call is TRBV11-3, the J call TRBJ2-1; 11 bases match TRBD2. V lost 5 bases, J lost 4 bases, and 7 bases stayed unmatched. CDR3 size: 16 residues. The V gene's germline CDR1 is SGHNT and CDR2 YENEEA. In DNA form, the CDR3 reads TGTGCCAGCAGCCGAGTAGCGGGGGGGCGGTACAATGAGCAGTTCTTC. Protein sequence: CASSRVAGGRYNEQFF. Supplemented by reference TRBV11-3 and TRBJ2-1, the full variable domain reads EAGVVQSPRYKIIEKKQPVAFWCNPISGHNTLYWYLQNLGQGPELLIRYENEEAVDDSQLPKDRFSAERLKGVDSTLKIQPAELGDSAVYLCASSRVAGGRYNEQFFGPGTRLTVL.